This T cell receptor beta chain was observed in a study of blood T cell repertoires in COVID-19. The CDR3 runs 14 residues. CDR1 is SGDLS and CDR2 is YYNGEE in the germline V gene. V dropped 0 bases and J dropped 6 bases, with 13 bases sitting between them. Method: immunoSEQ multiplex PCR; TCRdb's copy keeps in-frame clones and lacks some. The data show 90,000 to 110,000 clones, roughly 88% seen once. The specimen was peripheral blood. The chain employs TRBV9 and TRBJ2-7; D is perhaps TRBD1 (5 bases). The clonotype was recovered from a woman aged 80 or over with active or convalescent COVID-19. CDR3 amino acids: CASSVVSDDSEQYF. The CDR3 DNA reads TGTGCCAGCAGCGTAGTGAGTGATGACAGCGAGCAGTACTTC.